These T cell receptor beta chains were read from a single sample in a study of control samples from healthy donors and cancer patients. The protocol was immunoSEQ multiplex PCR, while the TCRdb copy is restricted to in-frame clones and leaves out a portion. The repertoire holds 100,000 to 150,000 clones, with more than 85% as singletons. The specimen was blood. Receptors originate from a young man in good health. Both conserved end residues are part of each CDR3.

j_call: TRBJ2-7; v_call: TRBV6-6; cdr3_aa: CASTTAGSYEQYF
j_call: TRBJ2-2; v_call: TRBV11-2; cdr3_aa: CASSVYQTGELFF
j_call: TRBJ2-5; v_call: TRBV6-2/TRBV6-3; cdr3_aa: CASSYFDRDGETQYF
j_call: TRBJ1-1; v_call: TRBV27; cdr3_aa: CASSFSGAGGASTEAFF
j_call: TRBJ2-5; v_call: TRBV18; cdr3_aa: CASSLQGYQETQYF
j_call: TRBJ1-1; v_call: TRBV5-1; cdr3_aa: CASSLSVGEGTEAFF
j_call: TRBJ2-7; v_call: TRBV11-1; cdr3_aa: CASSLGRQNYEQYF
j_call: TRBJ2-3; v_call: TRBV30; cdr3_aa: CAWSATSSDTQYF
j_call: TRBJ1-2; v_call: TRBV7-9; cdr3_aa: CASSLGAGPNYGYTF
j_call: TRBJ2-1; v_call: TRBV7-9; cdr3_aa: CASTHPGYGYNEQFF
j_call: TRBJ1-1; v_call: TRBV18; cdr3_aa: CASSPPSYEAFF
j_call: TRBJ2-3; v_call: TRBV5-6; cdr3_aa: CASSLEIAGALGDTQYF
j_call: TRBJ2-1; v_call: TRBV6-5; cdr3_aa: CASSYQLGSYNEQFF
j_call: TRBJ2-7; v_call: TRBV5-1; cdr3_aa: CASSGQALSYEQYF
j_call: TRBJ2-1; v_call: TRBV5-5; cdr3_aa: CASSFALLNNEQFF
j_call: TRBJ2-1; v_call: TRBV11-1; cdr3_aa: CASSLTTGRDEQFF
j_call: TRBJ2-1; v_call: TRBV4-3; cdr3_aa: CASSQAEREGLNEQFF
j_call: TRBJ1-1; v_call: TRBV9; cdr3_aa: CASSVSRASEAFF
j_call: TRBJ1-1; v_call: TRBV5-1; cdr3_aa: CASSLQGQNTEAFF
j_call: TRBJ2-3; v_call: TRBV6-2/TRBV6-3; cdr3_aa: CASSTRGQFKEADTQYF
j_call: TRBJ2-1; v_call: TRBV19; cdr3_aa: CASSITGVHEQFF
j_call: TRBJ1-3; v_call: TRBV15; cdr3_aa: CATSRDRVSGNTIYF
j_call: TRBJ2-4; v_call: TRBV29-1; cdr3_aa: CSLYQDSIQYF
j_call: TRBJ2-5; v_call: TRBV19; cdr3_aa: CASSIALAYQETQYF
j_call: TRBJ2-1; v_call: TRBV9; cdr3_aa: CASSPGTLDEQFF
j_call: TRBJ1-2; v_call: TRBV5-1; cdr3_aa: CASSLGPVTVF
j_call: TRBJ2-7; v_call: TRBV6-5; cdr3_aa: CASSYSEGTPYEQYF
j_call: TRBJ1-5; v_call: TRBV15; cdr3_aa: CATSLPTDNQPQHF
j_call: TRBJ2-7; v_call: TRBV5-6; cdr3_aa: CASSLVISVFEQYF
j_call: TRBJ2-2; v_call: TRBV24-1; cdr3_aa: CATSKTGGNTGELFF
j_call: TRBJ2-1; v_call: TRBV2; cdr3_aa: CASSEEGPSGSYNEQFF
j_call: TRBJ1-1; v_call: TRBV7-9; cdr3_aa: CASSLSGATEAFF
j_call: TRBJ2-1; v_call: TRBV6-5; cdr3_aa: CASRTVGGGTEQFF
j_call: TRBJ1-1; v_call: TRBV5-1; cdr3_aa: CASSFGGMNTEAFF
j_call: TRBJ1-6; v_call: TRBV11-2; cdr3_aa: CASSSQWGNSPLHF
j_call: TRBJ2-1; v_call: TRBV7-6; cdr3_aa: CASSLTAGGPFEQFF
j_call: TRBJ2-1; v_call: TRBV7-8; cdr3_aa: CASSLAGGLNNEQFF
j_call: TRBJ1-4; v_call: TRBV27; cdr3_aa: CASRPLGTGTNEKLFF
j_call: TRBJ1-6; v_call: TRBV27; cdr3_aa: CASSSYIVTTGPSSYNSPLHF
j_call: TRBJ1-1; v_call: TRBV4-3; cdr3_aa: CASSQDRFIGGGDTEAFF
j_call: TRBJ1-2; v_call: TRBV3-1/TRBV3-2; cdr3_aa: CASSPPGVGGYTF
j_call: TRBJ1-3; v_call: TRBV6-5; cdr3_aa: CASSSGSRNTIYF
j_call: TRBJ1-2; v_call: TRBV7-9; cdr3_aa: CASSPVGSNYGYTF
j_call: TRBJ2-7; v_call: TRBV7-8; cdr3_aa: CASSNHRYEQYF
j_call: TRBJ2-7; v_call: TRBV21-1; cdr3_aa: CASSKWRRESHSYEQYF
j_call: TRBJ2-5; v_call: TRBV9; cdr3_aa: CASSVRGATQETQYF
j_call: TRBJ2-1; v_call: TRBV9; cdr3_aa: CASSAGALGSDEQFF
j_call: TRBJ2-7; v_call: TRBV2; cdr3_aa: CASSAGRTYEQYF
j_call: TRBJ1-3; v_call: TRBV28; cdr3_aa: CASSPPTPGNTIYF
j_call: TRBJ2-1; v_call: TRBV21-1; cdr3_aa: CASSKGSLAGRTYNEQFF
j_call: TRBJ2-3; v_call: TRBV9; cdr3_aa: CASSVATSTDTQYF
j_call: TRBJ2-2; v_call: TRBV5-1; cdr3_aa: CASASESGIVAGELFF
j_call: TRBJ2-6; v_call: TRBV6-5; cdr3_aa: CAGHPSGANVLTF
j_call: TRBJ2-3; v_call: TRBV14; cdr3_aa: CASSHAGTDTQYF
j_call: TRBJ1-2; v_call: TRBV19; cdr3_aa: CASSIGTSGSNYGYTF
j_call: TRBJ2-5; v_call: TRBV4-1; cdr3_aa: CASRETDRVKETQYF
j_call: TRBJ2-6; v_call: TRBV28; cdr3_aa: CASSQRGRQGARGANVLTF